This T cell receptor (beta chain) was retrieved from a study of beta chain features in type 1 diabetes. Study-level findings and limits: The question left open here concerned HLA type influencing TCRB rearrangement. TCRB CDR3s from Type 1 diabetes patients were moderately but significantly shorter in all four CD4+ subsets.

cDNA synthesis used the whole RNA isolate, giving expressed TCRB sequences. This table comes from immunoSEQ multiplex PCR, and its TCRdb copy is limited to in-frame clones, with some not included. Found here are 45,000 to 65,000 clones, 40% to 60% of them singletons; the top ten hold 2.6%. This clone has only a few counts. The antigen is unknown. Per donor, one heparinised blood draw averaged about 116 mL. CD4+ naive, central memory, regulatory and stem cell-like memory cells were sorted via CD45RO/CCR7/CD25/CD127/CD95/CD27. The TCR comes from a woman aged 40-49 years with type 1 diabetes. Sequenced material: Tregs from blood.

The CDR3 DNA reads as TGTGCCAGCAGTGCGGGGGGAGGGGATGAGCAGTTCTTC. Its translation is CASSAGGGDEQFF. The chain is built from TRBV25-1 and TRBJ2-1, with TRBD2 identical over 7 bases. With V trimmed by 4 bases and J by 8 bases, 5 bases remained unmatched. The germline CDR1 and CDR2 sequences are MGHDK and SYGVNS. The CDR3 covers 13 residues.